This T cell receptor (beta chain) was observed in a study of blood T cell repertoires in COVID-19. As for the study in general: From the United States, Italy and Spain came samples of acute and convalescent COVID-19. PBMCs, B-cell-depleted T cells, or T cells provided the cDNA or gDNA that made up the material.

In the original processing: For nucleated cells, counts were estimated from reference gene primer amplification. Sequenced by immunoSEQ multiplex PCR; TCRdb stores in-frame clones only, minus some. That table furnishes V, J and clone size, whereas the DNA furnished D and trimming. This table has around 88,000 clones, around 80% appearing once. This CDR3 spans 15 amino acids. Looked up from germline, CDR1 is SNHLY and CDR2 is FYNNEI. Trimming removed 5 bases from V and 4 bases from J; junction bases left unmatched: 10. The chain links TRBV2 to TRBJ1-2; the match to TRBD1 covers 7 bases. The clonotype was recovered from a man between 50 and 59 years old who had recovered from COVID-19. Specimen: peripheral blood. The CDR3 protein is CASSPRTGDIYGYTF. The CDR3 nucleotides are TGTGCCAGCAGTCCCCGGACAGGAGATATCTATGGCTACACCTTC.